Presented here are 13 T cell receptor beta chains from one specimen sequenced in a study of brain metastases from non-small cell lung cancer. Measured with immunoSEQ multiplex PCR; TCRdb has only the in-frame clones, and not every one. The table records some 2,100 clones, more than 80% of them present only once. Specimen: primary lung tumor tissue. The receptors here all came from a donor at least 40 years old with non-small cell lung cancer.

This clone was detected once. The J gene is TRBJ1-6, the V gene TRBV28; 9 bases align to TRBD1. The J segment lost 9 bases and the V segment lost 4 bases, leaving 10 bases of the junction unmatched. The germline gives CDR1 MDHEN, CDR2 SYDVKM. This CDR3 spans 16 amino acids. CDR3 nucleotides: TGTGCCAGCAGTTCCCCGGGACAGGGAACGTCTTCACCCCTCCACTTT. It codes for CASSSPGQGTSSPLHF.

This chain uses TRBV5-1 with TRBJ2-7, with a possible D match to TRBD2 (6 bases). The CDR3 has 12 amino acids. Looked up from germline, CDR1 is SGHRS and CDR2 is YFSETQ. V was clipped by 6 bases and J by 4 bases, with 11 bases between them. The CDR3 coding sequence is TGCGCCAGCAAGGGCAGCGGGTACGAGCAGTACTTC. As protein: CASKGSGYEQYF.

The genes are TRBV6-5 and TRBJ2-7, with D unclear. CDR1 is MNHEY and CDR2 is SVGAGI in the germline V gene. The CDR3 extends over 12 amino acids. V lost 8 bases to trimming and J lost 0 bases, with 8 bases between them. The CDR3 is CASSPRSYEQYF. The CDR3 region has the DNA TGTGCCAGCTCCCCACGCTCCTACGAGCAGTACTTC.

Concerning this clone: One end of the junction varies from germline; a read error may be responsible. V usage is TRBV7-2 and J usage is TRBJ2-5; maybe TRBD1 (5 bases). The CDR3 extends over 16 amino acids. From germline, CDR1 is SGHTA and CDR2 FQGNSA. The CDR3 DNA follows: TGTGTCAGCAGCTTAATGTATGGGGCAATCGGCGAGACTCAGTACTTC. Translation gives CVSSLMYGAIGETQYF.

This clone was counted between two and nine times. V gene TRBV7-9 combines with J gene TRBJ2-5; 12 bases map to TRBD2. This CDR3 comprises 14 residues. CDR1 is SEHNR and CDR2 is FQNEAQ in the germline V gene (reference sequence). Trimming removed 5 bases from V and 5 bases from J; junction bases left unmatched: 3. The CDR3 loop reads CASSRLAGEETQYF. The CDR3 DNA reads TGTGCCAGCAGCAGACTAGCGGGAGAGGAGACCCAGTACTTC.

Points on this clone: The junction departs from germline at one end; a sequencing error may be responsible. Written as DNA, the CDR3 is TGTGCCAGCAGTTACTTGGGGGGACGGCAGCCTGAAACTTTCTTT. Translating it yields CASSYLGGRQPETFF. J is TRBJ1-1 and V is TRBV6-5, with D possibly being TRBD1 (5 bases). The germline V gene encodes CDR1 MNHEY and CDR2 SVGAGI. The CDR3 extends over 15 amino acids.

This clone was counted once. The rearrangement joins TRBV7-3 to TRBJ2-2, with D perhaps TRBD1 or TRBD2 (5 bases each). V was pared by 5 bases and J by 3 bases, with 13 bases between. The CDR3 is 15 residues long. From germline, CDR1 is SGHTA and CDR2 FQGTGA. CDR3 amino acids: CASSHGTPDTGELFF. The CDR3 region has the DNA TGTGCCAGCAGCCACGGGACCCCCGACACCGGGGAGCTGTTTTTT. Filled out from reference TRBV7-3 and TRBJ2-2, the complete variable domain reads GAGVSQTPSNKVTEKGKYVELRCDPISGHTALYWYRQSLGQGPEFLIYFQGTGAADDSGLPNDRFFAVRPEGSVSTLKIQRTERGDSAVYLCASSHGTPDTGELFFGEGSRLTVL.

With respect to this clone: One junction end disagrees with the germline gene, perhaps due to a read error. The V gene is TRBV6-1, the J gene TRBJ2-7; weak D call: TRBD2 (7 bases). From germline, CDR1 is MNHNS and CDR2 SASEGT. The CDR3 spans 16 residues. The CDR3 reads CTSSEASGGGAFEQYF. DNA for the CDR3: TGTACCAGCAGTGAAGCCTCTGGAGGGGGGGCCTTCGAGCAGTACTTC.

This chain uses TRBV7-9 with TRBJ2-1; the match to TRBD1 covers 9 bases. This CDR3 is 16 amino acids long. V lost 5 bases, J lost 8 bases, and 13 bases stayed unmatched. Germline V lookup: CDR1 SEHNR, CDR2 FQNEAQ (reference sequence). The CDR3 spells CASSTNRDRAIYEQFF. The CDR3 region has the DNA TGTGCCAGCAGCACTAACCGGGACAGGGCAATTTATGAGCAGTTCTTC. Together with reference TRBV7-9 and TRBJ2-1, the CDR3 gives the full variable domain: DTGVSQNPRHKITKRGQNVTFRCDPISEHNRLYWYRQTLGQGPEFLTYFQNEAQLEKSRLLSDRFSAERPKGSFSTLEIQRTEQGDSAMYLCASSTNRDRAIYEQFFGPGTRLTVL.

This clone occurred once. The chain has TRBV12-1 and TRBJ2-1; the D segment call TRBD2 is taken from the table without a DNA check. TRBV12-1 is shown as a pseudogene. The CDR3 loop spans 20 amino acids. CDR3 DNA: TGTGCCAGCAGCTTTGAAGGAGGTAGCGGTAGACCAATGTTATACAATGAGCAGTTCTTC. This sequence encodes CASSFEGGSGRPMLYNEQFF.

CDR3 coding DNA: TGCGCCAGCAGCTTAAGAATGGTGCAGAGCTCCTACAATGAGCAGTTCTTC. This codes for CASSLRMVQSSYNEQFF. The rearrangement joins TRBV5-1 to TRBJ2-1; D unclear. Germline V lookup: CDR1 SGHRS, CDR2 YFSETQ. V was cut by 2 bases and J by 0 bases, with 15 bases left in between. CDR3 length: 17 amino acids.

The DNA of the CDR3 is TGCGCCAGCAGCTTGCGACTAGCGGCCACGAACACCGGGGAGCTGTTTTTT. Protein: CASSLRLAATNTGELFF. The chain combines TRBV5-1 with TRBJ2-2; 9 positions agree with TRBD2. This CDR3 is 17 amino acids long. V shed 1 base, J shed 0 bases, and the junction held 4 bases outside the gene matches. Germline V gene data show CDR1 as SGHRS and CDR2 as YFSETQ.

As regards this clone: At the DNA level, this CDR3 is encoded by other sequences in the same sample as well. The chain uses TRBV19 and TRBJ1-5; D uncertain. Germline assignment: CDR1 LNHDA and CDR2 SQIVND (reference sequence). This CDR3 is 13 amino acids long. V lost 4 bases, J lost 9 bases, and 13 bases lay in between. CDR3 sequence: CASSSRASPPQHF. The CDR3 bases are TGTGCCAGTAGTAGTAGGGCCAGTCCGCCCCAGCATTTT.